This entry describes one TCR beta chain. The antigen it binds to is not known. No base qualities exist here, and no much larger clone lies one base off it. This entry is derived from a study of blood T cell repertoires in COVID-19 (dated by TCRdb to the early 2020s). As for the study more broadly: The collaborator samples originated in the United States, Italy and Spain and spanned the acute and convalescent phases of COVID-19. The prospective study material was composed of cDNA or gDNA derived from T cells, B-cell-depleted T cells, or PBMCs. Subjects who had been exposed to COVID-19, were actively infected with it, or had recovered from it provided the deeply sampled blood TCRbeta repertoires that made up the dataset. A freely available public database, intended as a resource for researchers studying the immune response to SARS-CoV-2, is where the repertoires were released. Samples came from the ongoing ImmuneRACE study (first 160 participants) plus 1,254 subjects from 6 global collaborators. Nearly every sample came with metadata listing a de-identified subject ID, COVID-19 status, age in years and sex. HLA class I and class II types, where available, came from metadata supplied by the sample provider rather than from assay-based typing.

Whole blood was collected in K2EDTA tubes by collaborating institutions according to the institutions' own protocols. Collaborator samples were shipped for TCRbeta analysis as frozen whole blood, isolated PBMCs, or DNA extracted from either sample type. The immunoSEQ Assay, a bias-controlled multiplex PCR, was used to amplify TCRbeta CDR3 regions from genomic DNA. As for the authors' bioinformatics: The number of nucleated cells in each sample was estimated from the amplification of reference gene primers within the assay. To quantify the absolute abundance of each unique TCRbeta CDR3 rearrangement, sequence reads were collapsed and filtered. For each sample, productive Simpson clonality was calculated by taking the square root of Simpson's diversity index across productive rearrangements. The source is immuneACCESS, and TCRdb retained only in-frame sequences with V and J called. Part of the clones is not carried over; for the studies checked, unresolved V genes explain less than half of this, and the remainder is unexplained. That table is the source of V, J and clone size, and D and trimming were worked out from the DNA. For this sample there are approximately 54,000 clones; roughly 81% appear just once. In total, the top ten clones hold about 5.3% of the sample.

On the study overall, not on this receptor specifically: Clinical and demographic metadata were provided uncurated, with the amount varying by source and participant.

The germline V gene sets CDR1 to SGHRS and CDR2 to YFSETQ. The CDR3 numbers 14 residues from cysteine through phenylalanine. Only CDR3 DNA is held: 42 bases, read in frame from base 1. The V and J ends are trimmed by 0 bases and 5 bases, leaving 11 bases between them. The rearrangement combines TRBV5-1 with TRBJ1-2; the D gene is unclear. This TCR was recovered from a woman aged 60-70 years with acute or convalescent COVID-19. Sequencing was done on a sample of peripheral blood. The CDR3 loop reads CASSLDYRNYGYTF. The DNA sequence reads TGCGCCAGCAGCTTGGATTACAGAAATTATGGCTACACCTTC. Supplemented by the reference TRBV5-1 and TRBJ1-2 proteins around the CDR3, the complete variable domain is KAGVTQTPRYLIKTRGQQVTLSCSPISGHRSVSWYQQTPGQGLQFLFEYFSETQRNKGNFPGRFSGRQFSNSRSEMNVSTLELGDSALYLCASSLDYRNYGYTFGSGTRLTVV.